This passage covers 19 T cell receptor beta chains from one sample sequenced in a study of vaccination and CD4 T cells after COVID-19. Oncomine TCR Beta short-read sequencing was applied to DNA from cultured CD4+ T cells. TCRdb independently ran MiXCR on the PCR reads; one entry per CDR3 protein. This table holds about 15,000 distinct CDR3 sequences, less than 80% found once. Treatment denoted: approximately 10-day PBMC culture with coronavirus spike peptide pools or control peptides (ViraFEST assay). Their cognate antigens are unknown. The sequenced sample consisted of CD4+ T cells from blood, cultured in vitro. These receptors originate from a human donor who had recovered from COVID-19.

The rearrangement uses TRBV20-1 and TRBJ2-7, with a possible D match to TRBD2 (6 bases). The CDR3 covers 14 residues. Germline CDR1 is DFQATT and CDR2 is SNEGSKA (reference sequence). Deletions cut 4 bases from V and 2 bases from J, with 15 bases between. Here the CDR3 DNA reads TGCAGTGCTACGCTACCGGGAGTGACCTACGAGCAGTACTTC. Translating gives CSATLPGVTYEQYF.

This chain joins TRBV15 and TRBJ1-6; weak D call: TRBD1 (6 bases). The CDR3 totals 15 residues. V shed 7 bases and J shed 5 bases, with 15 bases lying between them. CDR1 is LNHNV and CDR2 is YYDKDF in the germline V gene (reference sequence). The CDR3 coding sequence is TGTGCCACCAAGACAGGAAATAGACATAATTCACCCCTCCACTTT. The encoded protein is CATKTGNRHNSPLHF.

The CDR3, as DNA: TGTGCCACCAGGGGGACAGGGAGGCTCGGTACTGAAGCTTTCTTT. Translating gives CATRGTGRLGTEAFF. The chain has TRBV24-1 and TRBJ1-1; 9 bases are a match to TRBD1. Trimming removed 7 bases from V and 5 bases from J; junction bases left unmatched: 10. The CDR3 is 15 amino acids. Germline loops: CDR1 KGHDR, CDR2 SFDVKD.

The chain links TRBV7-2 to TRBJ2-3, with unresolved D. The CDR3 has 13 residues. The V gene lost 0 bases and the J gene lost 5 bases, with 6 bases spanning the gap. Germline V gives CDR1 SGHTA, CDR2 FQGNSA. CDR3 in DNA: TGTGCCAGCAGCTTAGCGCGTGGAGATACGCAGTATTTT. It yields the protein CASSLARGDTQYF.

The chain joins TRBV10-3 to TRBJ1-2; the D gene is possibly TRBD1 (6 bases). The germline gives CDR1 ENHRY, CDR2 SYGVKD. This CDR3 contains 15 residues. V was shortened by 0 bases and J by 7 bases, with 15 bases between the two germline ends. The CDR3 sequence is CAISESGAGAGGYTF. CDR3 nucleotide sequence: TGTGCCATCAGTGAGTCTGGGGCAGGGGCTGGTGGCTACACCTTC.

The chain combines TRBV28 with TRBJ1-1; maybe TRBD1 (6 bases). Germline loops: CDR1 MDHEN, CDR2 SYDVKM. V dropped 8 bases and J dropped 4 bases, with 20 bases sitting between them. The CDR3 loop spans 15 amino acids. DNA for the CDR3: TGTGCCAGCCCACGCCCGGGGGCGGCGGGCACTGAAGCTTTCTTT. It translates to CASPRPGAAGTEAFF.

This chain joins TRBV20-1 and TRBJ2-5; TRBD1 agrees at 8 bases. This CDR3 is 14 amino acids long. J lost 4 bases, V lost 6 bases, and 10 bases had no gene match. Germline assignment: CDR1 DFQATT and CDR2 SNEGSKA (reference sequence). CDR3 sequence: CSAPDRGGAETQYF. The CDR3 bases are TGCAGTGCACCCGACAGGGGAGGAGCAGAGACCCAGTACTTC.

This clonotype appeared a few times. This rearrangement joins TRBV24-1 to TRBJ1-2, with 7 bases identical to TRBD1. Germline V gene sequence: CDR1 KGHDR, CDR2 SFDVKD. The CDR3 consists of 19 residues. V lost 2 bases, J lost 2 bases, and 16 bases stayed unmatched. The CDR3: CATSDSPGTETGRNYGYTF. The DNA for the CDR3 is TGTGCCACCAGTGATTCACCCGGGACAGAGACCGGCCGGAACTATGGCTACACCTTC.

The chain employs TRBV7-9 and TRBJ1-3; D is unresolved. Germline V gene lookup returns CDR1 SEHNR and CDR2 FQNEAQ (reference sequence). V was pared by 6 bases and J by 0 bases, with 15 bases between. The CDR3 spans 16 residues. CDR3 residues: CASRSPTGSSGNTIYF. The CDR3 bases are TGTGCCAGCAGATCCCCTACTGGCAGCTCTGGAAACACCATATATTTT.

The gene calls are TRBV15 and TRBJ2-7; D is ambiguous. This CDR3 region has 15 residues. V lost 8 bases to trimming and J lost 2 bases, with 19 bases between them. Germline CDR1 and CDR2: LNHNV and YYDKDF (reference sequence). The CDR3 nucleotides read TGTGCCACCCATAGGGCCTGGGGTAGTCCCTACGAGCAGTACTTC. This translates into CATHRAWGSPYEQYF.

The rearrangement uses TRBV24-1 and TRBJ2-6; D not certain. CDR1 and CDR2 from the germline V gene are KGHDR and SFDVKD. This CDR3 spans 14 amino acids. V was clipped by 6 bases and J by 4 bases, with 9 bases between them. CDR3 protein: CATSMSSGANVLTF. The CDR3, as DNA: TGTGCCACCAGTATGAGTTCCGGGGCCAACGTCCTGACTTTC.

V usage is TRBV15 and J usage is TRBJ2-1; TRBD1 matches 8 bases. Germline loops: CDR1 LNHNV, CDR2 YYDKDF (reference sequence). CDR3 length: 12 residues. V trimming: 4 bases; J trimming: 12 bases; junction bases outside the gene matches: 5. CDR3 in DNA: TGTGCCACCAGCACCTGGACAGGGACGCAGTTCTTC. It codes for CATSTWTGTQFF.

The V call is TRBV24-1, the J call TRBJ2-3, with a weak D call TRBD2 (6 bases). This CDR3 has 16 amino acids. Germline V gene lookup returns CDR1 KGHDR and CDR2 SFDVKD. Trimming removed 0 bases at V and 4 bases at J, with 13 bases between. The DNA for the CDR3 is TGTGCCACCAGTGATTTGGGCGGGAATGGTGCAGATACGCAGTATTTT. Translated, it gives CATSDLGGNGADTQYF.

J is TRBJ2-7 and V is TRBV7-9; 10 nucleotides line up with TRBD2. Trimming cost V 1 base and J 6 bases; bases outside gene matches: 6. CDR3 length equals 15 residues. Germline V gene lookup returns CDR1 SEHNR and CDR2 FQNEAQ (reference sequence). The chain's CDR3 is CASSLVGLAAIEQYF. CDR3 nucleotide sequence: TGTGCCAGCAGCTTAGTCGGACTAGCGGCAATCGAGCAGTACTTC.

V usage is TRBV6-1 and J usage is TRBJ1-3; D ambiguous. The germline V gene encodes CDR1 MNHNS and CDR2 SASEGT. V gave up 6 bases and J gave up 0 bases, with 12 bases separating them. There are 15 residues in the CDR3. CDR3 DNA: TGTGCCAGCAGGCCCGACGGCAGCTCTGGAAACACCATATATTTT. As protein: CASRPDGSSGNTIYF.

This clonotype is a singleton in its sample. The chain recombines TRBV6-1 with TRBJ2-3; TRBD1 matches at 7 bases. V was clipped by 6 bases and J by 0 bases; unmatched bases: 3. The CDR3 extends over 14 amino acids. Germline V lookup: CDR1 MNHNS, CDR2 SASEGT. The CDR3, as DNA: TGTGCCAGCAGACTGACAGGGAGCACAGATACGCAGTATTTT. This codes for CASRLTGSTDTQYF.

This clonotype has a handful of counts. The gene calls are TRBV15 and TRBJ2-7; TRBD2 matches at 10 bases. Germline V lookup: CDR1 LNHNV, CDR2 YYDKDF (reference sequence). CDR3 length equals 14 residues. The V gene end was trimmed by 4 bases and the J gene end by 1 base; junction bases not matched to a gene: 1. The CDR3 loop is CATSKTSGSYEQYF. The CDR3 coding sequence is TGTGCCACCAGCAAGACTAGCGGGTCCTACGAGCAGTACTTC.

V gene TRBV6-5 combines with J gene TRBJ2-7; 11 bases line up with TRBD2. The germline V gene encodes CDR1 MNHEY and CDR2 SVGAGI. V lost 4 bases, J lost 3 bases, and 5 bases stayed unmatched. The CDR3 has 15 amino acids. Here the CDR3 reads CASSLGLAAFYEQYF. CDR3 DNA: TGTGCCAGCAGTTTGGGACTAGCGGCCTTCTACGAGCAGTACTTC.

The chain combines TRBV11-2 with TRBJ2-5; the D is unclear. The CDR3 consists of 14 residues. Trimming stripped 6 bases from V and 2 bases from J, with 13 bases between. Germline V gives CDR1 SGHAT, CDR2 FQNNGV. CDR3 protein: CASSIRRQQETQYF. In DNA, the CDR3 is TGTGCCAGCAGTATTAGGCGGCAGCAAGAGACCCAGTACTTC. The full variable domain, completed using reference TRBV11-2 and TRBJ2-5, is EAGVAQSPRYKIIEKRQSVAFWCNPISGHATLYWYQQILGQGPKLLIQFQNNGVVDDSQLPKDRFSAERLKGVDSTLKIQPAKLEDSAVYLCASSIRRQQETQYFGPGTRLLVL.